This TCR beta chain appears in the sequencing data of a study of T cell clonality in common variable immunodeficiency. All CVID subjects were on immunoglobulin replacement for at least one year. Donors gave about 5 to 8 ml heparinized peripheral whole blood. This clone was recorded at least ten times. Its antigen is as yet unknown. The CDR3 end falls 3 residues outside the read, so it is completed with the germline J gene. Profiling relied on immunoSEQ multiplex PCR, and the TCRdb table lists in-frame clones only, not all of them. The sample contains about 23,000 clones, none of them singletons. Study-level points and caveats: Reportedly, TCR beta sequences from common variable immunodeficiency showed fewer deletions and N-nucleotide insertions. Compared with healthy controls, CVID subjects showed increased TCRbeta clonality, mostly in about a third. Compared with controls, CVID subjects had fewer shared TCRbeta clones.

Trimming cost V 2 bases and J 9 bases, with 11 bases left between them. The V gene's germline CDR1 is MNHNS and CDR2 SASEGT. The CDR3 totals 13 residues. Material for sequencing was peripheral blood mononuclear cells. The source is a human donor with common variable immunodeficiency. This chain links TRBV6-1 with TRBJ2-1; D perhaps matches TRBD1 (6 bases). CDR3 region: CASSETGSGEQFF. The CDR3 bases that were read are TGTGCCAGCAGTGAAACAGGGAGCGGTGAG.